Below, 12 T cell receptor beta chains from the same sample are listed, as sequenced in a study of Graves' ophthalmopathy and Graves' hyperthyroidism. TCR beta CDR3 regions were amplified from RNA transcripts. HTBI primers served in a first-round RT-PCR, which a second-round multiplex PCR followed. TCRdb re-analysed the multiplex PCR reads in MiXCR, keeping a single row per CDR3 protein. The top ten clones hold 12% of a sample with about 340,000 distinct CDR3 sequences, roughly 15% of them seen once. Material: peripheral blood. All receptors derive from an adult man with Graves' ophthalmopathy.

There are many counts of this clonotype. CDR3 in DNA: TGTGCCAGTATAACGACAGTTGGAAACACCATATATTTT. Encoded protein: CASITTVGNTIYF. This rearrangement joins TRBV19 to TRBJ1-3; maybe TRBD1 (5 bases). The CDR3 totals 13 residues. Germline assignment: CDR1 LNHDA and CDR2 SQIVND (reference sequence). The ends were cut back, 7 bases at V and 3 bases at J, with 10 bases in the middle.

This chain connects TRBV6-5 to TRBJ2-7, with 11 positions matching TRBD2. The CDR3 consists of 12 residues. Germline lookup yields CDR1 MNHEY and CDR2 SVGAGI. The junction had 6 bases not matched to a gene; V was cut back by 8 bases and J by 9 bases. CDR3 amino acids: CASGTSGSVQYF. The DNA for the CDR3 is TGTGCCAGCGGTACTAGCGGGAGTGTGCAGTACTTC.

This clonotype was picked up many times. The CDR3 nucleotides are TGTGCCAGCAGCGGAACTAGCGGGTCCCACGAGCAGTACTTC. Its translation is CASSGTSGSHEQYF. The chain employs TRBV9 and TRBJ2-7; 9 bases match TRBD2. CDR3 length: 14 residues. Looked up from germline, CDR1 is SGDLS and CDR2 is YYNGEE. The V and J ends lost 3 bases and 5 bases, in that order; junction bases with no gene match: 6.

This clonotype was recorded once. V usage is TRBV6-4 and J usage is TRBJ1-5; TRBD1 aligns across 9 bases. V gave up 6 bases and J gave up 4 bases; unmatched junction bases: 10. CDR1 and CDR2 from the germline V gene are MRHNA and SNTAGT. CDR3 length: 16 residues. The CDR3 DNA is TGTGCCAGCAGCCTTTTCGGGACAGGGTGGAATCAGCCCCAGCATTTT. This codes for CASSLFGTGWNQPQHF.

This clonotype was observed many times. V gene TRBV11-2 combines with J gene TRBJ2-5, with 11 positions matching TRBD2. The germline gives CDR1 SGHAT, CDR2 FQNNGV. V lost 5 bases to trimming and J lost 5 bases; unmatched junction nucleotides: 16. The CDR3 extends over 18 amino acids. The CDR3 DNA reads as TGTGCCAGCAGCCCCCAACTAGCGGGAGAATGGTACGGCGAGACCCAGTACTTC. Translated, it gives CASSPQLAGEWYGETQYF.

This clonotype was picked up many times. A read error is possible here, since a much larger clone lies one base away. The chain couples TRBV20-1 to TRBJ1-1; maybe TRBD1 (6 bases). The CDR3 runs to 13 residues. Germline CDR1 DFQATT, CDR2 SNEGSKA (reference sequence). CDR3 sequence reads: CSARQALNTEASF. The CDR3 bases are TGCAGTGCTCGACAGGCTCTGAACACTGAAGCTTCCTTT.

At least ten counts were recorded for this clonotype. This chain connects TRBV25-1 to TRBJ2-5, with TRBD2 matching over 11 bases. V shed 2 bases and J 3 bases; nucleotides not matched to a gene: 2. CDR1 and CDR2 (germline): MGHDK, SYGVNS. There are 15 residues in the CDR3. CDR3 DNA sequence: TGTGCCAGCAGTGAACCGGGACTAGCGGAAGAGACCCAGTACTTC. Translated, it gives CASSEPGLAEETQYF.

This clonotype appeared many times. A much larger clonotype is one base distant, so this may be a read error. The chain links TRBV12-3 or TRBV12-4 to TRBJ2-5, with a possible D match to TRBD2 (6 bases). V lost 3 bases and J 6 bases, leaving 17 bases between the germline ends. The CDR3 length is 15 residues. The CDR3 spells CASSLRRGGPKTQYF. CDR3 sequence (DNA): TGTGCCAGCAGTTTGAGGAGGGGAGGACCAAAGACCCAGTACTTC.

In this sample, this clonotype turned up many times. This sequence joins TRBV28 and TRBJ1-1, with D unresolved. Germline assignment: CDR1 MDHEN and CDR2 SYDVKM. V lost 6 bases and J lost 8, with 16 bases in between. This CDR3 spans 13 amino acids. CDR3 nucleotide sequence: TGTGCCAGCAGGAAGAGGGTCCAGATAGAAGCTTTCTTT. Translating it yields CASRKRVQIEAFF. Together with reference TRBV28 and TRBJ1-1, the CDR3 gives the full variable domain: DVKVTQSSRYLVKRTGEKVFLECVQDMDHENMFWYRQDPGLGLRLIYFSYDVKMKEKGDIPEGYSVSREKKERFSLILESASTNQTSMYLCASRKRVQIEAFFGQGTRLTVV.

The rearrangement joins TRBV6-1 to TRBJ1-5; D call uncertain. This CDR3 has 12 residues. From germline, CDR1 is MNHNS and CDR2 SASEGT. Trimming left V 7 bases short and J 9 bases short, with 13 bases between. CDR3: CASNAGSRPQHF. The DNA of the CDR3 is TGTGCCAGCAACGCCGGATCTAGGCCCCAGCATTTT.

The sample holds many counts of this clonotype. V is TRBV19 and J is TRBJ1-1; no definite D call. With 4 bases removed from V and 7 bases from J, the gap between germline ends came to 13 bases. CDR3 length: 13 amino acids. Germline V gene lookup returns CDR1 LNHDA and CDR2 SQIVND (reference sequence). The CDR3 region is CASSTRPGNEAFF. CDR3 sequence (DNA): TGTGCCAGTAGTACAAGACCGGGGAATGAAGCTTTCTTT.

This clonotype was seen many times. The chain couples TRBV2 to TRBJ1-3; D may be TRBD1 (5 bases). With 7 bases removed from V and 4 bases from J, the gap between germline ends came to 11 bases. Germline-derived CDR1 and CDR2 are SNHLY and FYNNEI. This CDR3 is built from 13 residues. This CDR3 is CASTSGPGNTIYF. The CDR3 DNA sequence: TGTGCCAGCACTTCAGGGCCGGGAAACACCATATATTTT.